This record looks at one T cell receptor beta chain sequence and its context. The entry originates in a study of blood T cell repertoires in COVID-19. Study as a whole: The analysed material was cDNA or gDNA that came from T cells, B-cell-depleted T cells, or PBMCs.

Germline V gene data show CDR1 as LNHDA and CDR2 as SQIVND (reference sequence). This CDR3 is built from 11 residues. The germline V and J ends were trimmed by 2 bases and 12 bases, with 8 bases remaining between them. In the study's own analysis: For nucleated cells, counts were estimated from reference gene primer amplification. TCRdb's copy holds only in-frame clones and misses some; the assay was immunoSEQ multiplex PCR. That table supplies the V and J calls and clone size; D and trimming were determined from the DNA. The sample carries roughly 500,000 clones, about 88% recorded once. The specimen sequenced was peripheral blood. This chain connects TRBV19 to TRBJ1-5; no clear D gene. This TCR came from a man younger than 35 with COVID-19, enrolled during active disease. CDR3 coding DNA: TGTGCCAGTAGTATATCGGGTAGCCAGCATTTT. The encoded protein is CASSISGSQHF.